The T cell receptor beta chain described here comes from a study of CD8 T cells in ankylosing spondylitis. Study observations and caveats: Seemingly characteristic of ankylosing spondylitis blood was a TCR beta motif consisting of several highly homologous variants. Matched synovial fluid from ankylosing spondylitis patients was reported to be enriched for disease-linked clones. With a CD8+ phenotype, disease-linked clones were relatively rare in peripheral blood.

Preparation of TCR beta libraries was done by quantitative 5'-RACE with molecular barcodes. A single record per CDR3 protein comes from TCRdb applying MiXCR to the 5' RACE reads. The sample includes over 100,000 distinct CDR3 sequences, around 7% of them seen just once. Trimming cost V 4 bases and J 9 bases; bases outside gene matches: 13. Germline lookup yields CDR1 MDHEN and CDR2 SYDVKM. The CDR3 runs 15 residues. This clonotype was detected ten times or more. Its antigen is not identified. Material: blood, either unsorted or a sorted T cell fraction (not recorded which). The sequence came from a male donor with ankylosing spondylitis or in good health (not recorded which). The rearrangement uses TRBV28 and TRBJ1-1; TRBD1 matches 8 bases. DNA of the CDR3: TGTGCCAGCAGTTCCCCGGCGGGACAGGCGGGAAAAGCTTTCTTT. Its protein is CASSSPAGQAGKAFF.